Listed below are T cell receptor beta chains from one sample, sequenced in a study of cytomegalovirus exposure and HLA in healthy donors. The protocol was immunoSEQ multiplex PCR, while the TCRdb copy is restricted to in-frame clones and leaves out a portion. The sample contains 160,000 or so clones, 84% of which appear only once. Sequenced material: PBMCs. Receptor source: a man under 40 in good health and CMV-seropositive. The CDR3 runs from the conserved cysteine through the conserved F or W. Each record gives: D gene, J gene, clone size, V gene, CDR3 protein, CDR3 DNA. D genes are given only for firm matches. Some rows mark clone size as missing; the rest say once, few, many or name a class of expanded clone.

. | TRBJ2-7 | . | TRBV4-3 | CASSPVGEFVEQYF | TGCGCCAGCAGCCCAGTCGGGGAGTTCGTCGAGCAGTACTTC
. | TRBJ2-3 | once | TRBV4-1 | CASSQDPQGRDTQYF | TGCGCCAGCAGCCAAGATCCTCAGGGGAGAGATACGCAGTATTTT
TRBD2 | TRBJ2-7 | . | TRBV5-6 | CASSLGVLAGGEQYF | TGTGCCAGCAGCTTGGGTGTACTAGCGGGGGGCGAGCAGTACTTC
TRBD1 | TRBJ2-7 | . | TRBV5-1 | CASSLEGTGATEQYF | TGCGCCAGCAGCTTGGAAGGGACAGGTGCGACCGAGCAGTACTTC
. | TRBJ1-6 | few | TRBV15 | CATSRDPDPGSPLHF | TGTGCCACCAGCAGAGATCCGGATCCGGGATCACCCCTCCACTTT
TRBD2 | TRBJ2-3 | . | TRBV6-1 | CASSEMGDGRMDTQYF | TGTGCCAGCAGTGAAATGGGGGACGGGAGGATGGATACGCAGTATTTT
. | TRBJ1-2 | . | TRBV7-8 | CASSVSIGVIRYGYTF | TGTGCCAGCAGCGTCAGTATAGGGGTGATTCGCTATGGCTACACCTTC
. | TRBJ1-1 | many | TRBV7-2 | CASSLARVTEAFF | TGTGCCAGCAGCTTAGCGAGGGTGACTGAAGCTTTCTTT
. | TRBJ2-1 | once | TRBV4-1 | CASSQAHPPSNYEQFF | TGCGCCAGCAGCCAAGCTCACCCCCCCTCCAACTATGAGCAGTTCTTC
. | TRBJ2-2 | once | TRBV6-6 | CASRPGGSGELFF | TGTGCCAGCAGACCAGGGGGGTCAGGGGAGCTGTTTTTT
. | TRBJ2-7 | once | TRBV11-2 | CASSLWAGRNEQYF | TGTGCCAGCAGCTTATGGGCAGGGAGGAACGAGCAGTACTTC
TRBD1 | TRBJ2-5 | . | TRBV6-1 | CASRTTGNIETQYF | TGTGCCAGCAGGACGACAGGGAATATAGAGACCCAGTACTTC
TRBD2 | TRBJ2-3 | . | TRBV4-2 | CASSQGTSGVGTDTQYF | TGTGCCAGCAGCCAAGGGACTAGCGGGGTTGGAACAGATACGCAGTATTTT
. | TRBJ2-3 | . | TRBV6-1 | CASSERTSRDTQYF | TGTGCCAGCAGTGAGAGGACTTCCAGAGATACGCAGTATTTT
. | TRBJ2-7 | few | TRBV10-3 | CAISESEGGGEQYF | TGTGCCATCAGTGAGTCAGAGGGCGGCGGCGAGCAGTACTTC
TRBD1 | TRBJ2-5 | . | TRBV4-1 | CASSQFPGQGMETQYF | TGCGCCAGCAGCCAGTTCCCGGGACAGGGTATGGAGACCCAGTACTTC
TRBD1 | TRBJ1-2 | . | TRBV6-6 | CASSYPKDRGWNGYTF | TGTGCCAGCAGTTACCCTAAGGACAGGGGTTGGAATGGCTACACCTTC